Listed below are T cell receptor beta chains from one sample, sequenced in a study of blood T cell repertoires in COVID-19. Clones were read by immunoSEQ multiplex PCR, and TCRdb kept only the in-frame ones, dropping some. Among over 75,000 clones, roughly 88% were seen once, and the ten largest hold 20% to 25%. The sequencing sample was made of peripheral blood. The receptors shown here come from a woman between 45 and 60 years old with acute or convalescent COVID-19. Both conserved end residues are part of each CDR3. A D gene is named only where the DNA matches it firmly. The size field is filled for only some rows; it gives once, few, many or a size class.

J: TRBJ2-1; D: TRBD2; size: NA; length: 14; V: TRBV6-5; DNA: TGTGCCAGCAGTCCGGGACTAGGGGGCAATGAGCAGTTCTTC; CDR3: CASSPGLGGNEQFF
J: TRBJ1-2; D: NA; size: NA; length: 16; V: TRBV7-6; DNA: TGTGCCAGCAGCTTAGAGCCGAACCCATACCCCTATGGCTACACCTTC; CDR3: CASSLEPNPYPYGYTF
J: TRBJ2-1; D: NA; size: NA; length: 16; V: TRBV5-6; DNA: TGTGCCAGCAGCTTGGTGGGCCTGAGCTCCTACAATGAGCAGTTCTTC; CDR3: CASSLVGLSSYNEQFF
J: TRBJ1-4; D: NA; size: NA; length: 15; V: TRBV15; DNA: TGTGCCACCAGCAGAGGGGGCGGCCTAGATGAAAAACTGTTTTTT; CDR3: CATSRGGGLDEKLFF
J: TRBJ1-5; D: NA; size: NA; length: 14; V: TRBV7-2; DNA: TGTGCCAGCAGCCCAGAAGGAGGGATGAAGCCCCAGCATTTT; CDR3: CASSPEGGMKPQHF
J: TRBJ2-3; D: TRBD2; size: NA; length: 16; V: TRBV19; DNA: TGTGCCAGTAGTCCTCGACTAGCGGGTTTCACAGATACGCAGTATTTT; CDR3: CASSPRLAGFTDTQYF
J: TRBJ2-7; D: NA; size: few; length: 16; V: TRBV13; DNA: TGTGCCAGCAGCTTAATACGGGGAGCCCCCTACTACGAGCAGTACTTC; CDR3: CASSLIRGAPYYEQYF
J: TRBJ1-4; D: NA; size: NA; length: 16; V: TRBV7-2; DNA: TGTGCCAGCAGCTTGGCCCCGACAGGCTCCTACGAAAAACTGTTTTTT; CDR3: CASSLAPTGSYEKLFF
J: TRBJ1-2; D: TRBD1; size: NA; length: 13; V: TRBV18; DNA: TGTGCCAGCTCACCCGACAGGGCCTATGGCTACACCTTC; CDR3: CASSPDRAYGYTF
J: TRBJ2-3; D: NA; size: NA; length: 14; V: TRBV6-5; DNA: TGTGCCAGCAGTTACTCTACGGGAGCTGATACGCAGTATTTT; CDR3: CASSYSTGADTQYF
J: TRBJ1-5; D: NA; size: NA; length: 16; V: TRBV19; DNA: TGTGCCAGTAGTATATCCGGTCCCGGGAGCAATCAGCCCCAGCATTTT; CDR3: CASSISGPGSNQPQHF
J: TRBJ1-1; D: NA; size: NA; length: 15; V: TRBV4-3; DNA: TGCGCCAGCAGCCAAGAAGGTAGGGGCGGCTCTGAAGCTTTCTTT; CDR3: CASSQEGRGGSEAFF
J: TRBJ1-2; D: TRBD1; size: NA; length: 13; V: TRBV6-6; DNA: TGTGCCAGCAGTTACGGGACAGAATATGGCTACACCTTC; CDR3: CASSYGTEYGYTF
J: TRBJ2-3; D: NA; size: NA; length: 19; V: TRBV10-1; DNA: TGCGCCAGCAGCGCGCCTGAAACAACACAGGGTGAGAGAACAGATACGCAGTATTTT; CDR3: CASSAPETTQGERTDTQYF
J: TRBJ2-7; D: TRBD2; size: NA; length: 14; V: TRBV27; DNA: TGTGCCAGCGCTAGCGGGAGGGGCTCCTACGAGCAGTACTTC; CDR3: CASASGRGSYEQYF
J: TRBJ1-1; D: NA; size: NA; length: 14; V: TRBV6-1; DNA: TGTGCCAGCAGTGAACGTCAGGGTAACACTGAAGCTTTCTTT; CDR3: CASSERQGNTEAFF
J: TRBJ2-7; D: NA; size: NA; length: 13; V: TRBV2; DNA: TGTGCCAGCAGTGAACATTCGCAGGGAAATCCCTCCTTC; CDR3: CASSEHSQGNPSF
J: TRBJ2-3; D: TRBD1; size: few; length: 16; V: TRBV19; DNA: TGTGCCAGTAGCGACCCGGCAGGGGGCGCATCAGATACGCAGTATTTT; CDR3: CASSDPAGGASDTQYF
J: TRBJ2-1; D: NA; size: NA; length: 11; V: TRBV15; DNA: TGTGCCACCAGCCTGGGCTATGAGCAGTTCTTC; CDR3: CATSLGYEQFF
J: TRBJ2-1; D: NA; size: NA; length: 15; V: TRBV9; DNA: TGTGCCAGCAGCGTAGGAGGGATGACCTACAATGAGCAGTTCTTC; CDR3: CASSVGGMTYNEQFF
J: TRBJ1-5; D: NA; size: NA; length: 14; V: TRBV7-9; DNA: TGTGCCAGCAGCTTGCGGGCCAACAATCAGCCCCAGCATTTT; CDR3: CASSLRANNQPQHF
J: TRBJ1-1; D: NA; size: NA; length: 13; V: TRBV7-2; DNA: TGTGCCAGCAGCTTAATAGTGGAGGGAACAGCTTTCTTT; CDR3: CASSLIVEGTAFF
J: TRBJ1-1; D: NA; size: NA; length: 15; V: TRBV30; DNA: TGTGCCTGGAGTGTACTGGGAACCGGGGGCACTGAAGCTTTCTTT; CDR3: CAWSVLGTGGTEAFF
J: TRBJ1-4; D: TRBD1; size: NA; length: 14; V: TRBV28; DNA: TGTGCCAGCAACTCCGGGACAGGGTCTGAAAAACTGTTTTTT; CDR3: CASNSGTGSEKLFF
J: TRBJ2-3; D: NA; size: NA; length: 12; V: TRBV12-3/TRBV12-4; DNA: TGTGCCAGCAGCCCAAACTCGGATACGCAGTATTTT; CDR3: CASSPNSDTQYF
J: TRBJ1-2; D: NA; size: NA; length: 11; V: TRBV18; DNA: TGTGCCAGCTCACCCTCGAGTGGCTACACCTTC; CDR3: CASSPSSGYTF
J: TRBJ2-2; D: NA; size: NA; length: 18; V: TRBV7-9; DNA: TGTGCCAGCAGGGAGATTGGAACAGGGAGAACGAACACCGGGGAGCTGTTTTTT; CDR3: CASREIGTGRTNTGELFF
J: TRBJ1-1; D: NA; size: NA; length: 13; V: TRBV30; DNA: TGTGCCTGGAGTGTAACTTCGGGCACTGAAGCTTTCTTT; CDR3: CAWSVTSGTEAFF
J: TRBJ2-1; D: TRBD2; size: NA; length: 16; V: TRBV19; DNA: TGTGCCAGTAGTATAGTAGCGGGAGCGTCCTACAATGAGCAGTTCTTC; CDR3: CASSIVAGASYNEQFF
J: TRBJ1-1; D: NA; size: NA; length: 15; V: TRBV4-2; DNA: TGTGCCAGCAGCCAAGACGGGAGAATGAACACTGAAGCTTTCTTT; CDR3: CASSQDGRMNTEAFF
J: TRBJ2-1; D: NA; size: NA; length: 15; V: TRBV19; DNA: TGTGCCAGTAGTATTGCAAGCGGGTGGTACAATGAGCAGTTCTTC; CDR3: CASSIASGWYNEQFF
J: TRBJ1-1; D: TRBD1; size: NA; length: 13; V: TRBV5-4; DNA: TGTGCCAGCAGTTGGACAGGGGAGGGAAAAGCTTTCTTT; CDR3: CASSWTGEGKAFF
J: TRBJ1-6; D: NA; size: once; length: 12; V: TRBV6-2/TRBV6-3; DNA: TGTGCCAGCAGTTACAGCAATTCACCCCTCCACTTT; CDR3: CASSYSNSPLHF
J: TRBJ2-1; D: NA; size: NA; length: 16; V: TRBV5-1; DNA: TGCGCCAGCAGCTTGGATGCCGCGGGCTTAAACAATGAGCAGTTCTTC; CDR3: CASSLDAAGLNNEQFF
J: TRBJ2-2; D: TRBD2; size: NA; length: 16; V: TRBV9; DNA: TGTGCCAGCAGCGTAGCGACTAGCGGGAACACCGGGGAGCTGTTTTTT; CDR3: CASSVATSGNTGELFF
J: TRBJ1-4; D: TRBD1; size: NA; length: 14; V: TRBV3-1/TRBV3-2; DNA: TGTGCCAGCAGCCGAGGACAGGGGACTGAAAAACTGTTTTTT; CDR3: CASSRGQGTEKLFF
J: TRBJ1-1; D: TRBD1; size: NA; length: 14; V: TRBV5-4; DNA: TGTGCCAGCAGCTTTGATACAGGGGAACCTGAAGCTTTCTTT; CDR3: CASSFDTGEPEAFF
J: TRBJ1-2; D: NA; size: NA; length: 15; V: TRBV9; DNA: TGTGCCAGCAGCTTCCGCGGGGTCACAAACTATGGCTACACCTTC; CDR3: CASSFRGVTNYGYTF
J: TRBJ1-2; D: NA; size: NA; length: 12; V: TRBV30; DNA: TGTGCCTGGAGTGAACAGTCTGGTGGCTACACCTTC; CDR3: CAWSEQSGGYTF
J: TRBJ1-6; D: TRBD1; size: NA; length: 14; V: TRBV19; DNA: TGTGCCAGTAGTGTCACAGGGGGTAATTCACCCCTCCACTTT; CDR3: CASSVTGGNSPLHF
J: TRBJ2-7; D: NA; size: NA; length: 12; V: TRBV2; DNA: TGTGCCAGCACCCGGGGACTGGGGGAGCAGTACTTC; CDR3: CASTRGLGEQYF
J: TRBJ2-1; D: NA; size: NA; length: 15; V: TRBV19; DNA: TGTGCCAGTACGCCTGACAGGAGCTCCTACAATGAGCAGTTCTTC; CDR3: CASTPDRSSYNEQFF
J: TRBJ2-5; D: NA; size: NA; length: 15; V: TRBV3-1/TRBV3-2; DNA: TGTGCCAGCAGCCAAGATGGGGCGGGGCAAGAGACCCAGTACTTC; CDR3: CASSQDGAGQETQYF
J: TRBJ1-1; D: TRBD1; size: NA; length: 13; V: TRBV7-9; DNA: TGTGCCAGCAGCTTTACAGGGGACACTGAAGCTTTCTTT; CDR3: CASSFTGDTEAFF